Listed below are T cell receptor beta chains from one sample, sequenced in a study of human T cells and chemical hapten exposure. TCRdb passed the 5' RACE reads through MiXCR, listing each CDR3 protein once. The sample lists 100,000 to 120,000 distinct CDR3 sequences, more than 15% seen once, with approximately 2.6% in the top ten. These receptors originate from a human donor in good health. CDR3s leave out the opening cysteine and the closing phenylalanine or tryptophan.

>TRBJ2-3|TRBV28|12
ASSLEGGRSTQY
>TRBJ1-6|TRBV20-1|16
SARDSSGSSSYNSPLH
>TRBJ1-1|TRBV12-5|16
ASGRSSMTGILNTEAF
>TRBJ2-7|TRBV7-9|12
ASSSNTGDNEQY
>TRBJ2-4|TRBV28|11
ASSLFGEVIQY
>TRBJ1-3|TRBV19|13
ASTNPGQGRNTIY
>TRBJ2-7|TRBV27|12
ASSLLAGPGEQY
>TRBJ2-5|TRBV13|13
ASSPRDPGGETQY
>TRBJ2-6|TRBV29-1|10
SVRSVANVLT
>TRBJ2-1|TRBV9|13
ASSSGRAFSDEQF
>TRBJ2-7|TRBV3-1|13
ASSHVHTLSYEQY
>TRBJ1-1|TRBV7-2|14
ASSWQTQGKGGWAF
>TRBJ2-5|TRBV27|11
ASTDSGSKTQY
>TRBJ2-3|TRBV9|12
ASSADPVPDTQY
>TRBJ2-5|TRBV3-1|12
ASVPPSGQETQY
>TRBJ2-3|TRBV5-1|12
ASSRGGRGDTQY
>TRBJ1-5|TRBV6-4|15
ALTPIQTAVGDQPQH
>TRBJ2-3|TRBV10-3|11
AIKIAGGDTQY
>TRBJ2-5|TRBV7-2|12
ASSWAGQGETQY
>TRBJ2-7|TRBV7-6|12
ASSLAFGSYEQY
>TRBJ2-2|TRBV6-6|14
ASSYSGTSGTGELF
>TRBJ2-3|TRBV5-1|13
ASSLVREYVDTQY
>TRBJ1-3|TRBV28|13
ASSLSASSGNTIY
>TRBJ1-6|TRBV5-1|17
ASSLWGQEGSSYNSPLH
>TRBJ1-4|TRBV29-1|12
SVEGGTGREKLF
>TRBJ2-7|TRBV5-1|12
ASSLRSQGNEQY
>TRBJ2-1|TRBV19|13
ASSQLARPGGEQF
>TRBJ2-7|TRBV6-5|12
ASSYSDSSYEQY